This note documents a single T cell receptor beta chain sequence. Other nucleotide sequences from this sample produce the same CDR3. V lost 2 bases to trimming and J lost 3 bases, with 7 bases between them. CDR3 length equals 13 residues. CDR1 and CDR2 from the germline V gene are SGHRS and YFSETQ. The data are from a study of shared clonotypes between healthy human individuals. The table came from immunoSEQ multiplex PCR; TCRdb's copy has only in-frame clones and leaves some out. The table records millions of clones, over 85% of them present only once. CD4+ cell separation produced CD45RA+ naive and CD45RA-negative memory subsets.

The sample comprised naive CD4+ T cells sorted from blood. Documented subset: CD45RA+ positively selected. This receptor was identified in a man between 18 and 35 years old in good health. The rearrangement joins TRBV5-1 to TRBJ2-3, with a weak D call TRBD2 (5 bases). The CDR3 DNA sequence: TGCGCCAGCAGCTTTTCGGGGACAGATACGCAGTATTTT. It specifies CASSFSGTDTQYF.